The 17 T cell receptor beta chains listed next were all sequenced from one sample in a study of metastatic and nonmetastatic thyroid tumors. Using MiXCR, TCRdb re-called clones from the PCR reads. The sample records more than 20,000 clones, approximately 24% being singletons. No treatment had been given to any patient before thyroid surgery. Sequences were obtained from tumor tissue. The source of these receptors is a male donor with papillary thyroid cancer or a benign thyroid nodule (not recorded which). Some clones in this sample may be carry-over from other donors' samples.

Only a few counts were recorded for this clone. A read error is possible here, since a much larger clone lies one base away. The V call is TRBV20-1, the J call TRBJ2-2, with 7 nucleotides matching TRBD2. CDR1 DFQATT and CDR2 SNEGSKA come from the germline V gene (reference sequence). The CDR3 length is 14 residues. For the CDR3, the DNA is TGCAGTGCTAAAAGGCGGGAGAACACCTGGGAGCTGTTTTTT. Its translation: CSAKRRENTWELFF.

This clone was detected once. This CDR3 fails to terminate in the conserved phenylalanine or tryptophan, so it likely reflects a read error. This rearrangement joins TRBV10-3 to TRBJ2-7, with a tentative D call TRBD2 (6 bases). The J call could be wrong; TRBJ2-1 is a better fit for the DNA end. CDR1 and CDR2 from the germline V gene are ENHRY and SYGVKD. CDR3 length: 14 residues. DNA of the CDR3: TGTGCCATCAGGAATACTAGCACCTCCTACGAGCAGTTCTTG. The encoded protein is CAIRNTSTSYEQFL.

This clone was seen ten or more times. The chain uses TRBV6-1 and TRBJ2-7, with D possibly matching TRBD1 (6 bases). Trimming stripped 7 bases from V and 5 bases from J, with 18 bases between. This CDR3 spans 14 amino acids. Germline CDR1 is MNHNS and CDR2 is SASEGT. CDR3 residues: CASNLQTGIDEQYF. The CDR3 nucleotides are TGTGCCAGCAACCTACAGACAGGTATTGACGAGCAGTACTTC.

This clone has only a few counts. The V gene is TRBV15, the J gene TRBJ2-2; D is possibly TRBD1 (6 bases). V was shortened by 0 bases and J by 6 bases, with 11 bases between the two germline ends. Germline V gene sequence: CDR1 LNHNV, CDR2 YYDKDF (reference sequence). The CDR3 totals 15 residues. The CDR3 nucleotides read TGTGCCACCAGCAGAGATAACAGGGCTCCCGGGGAGCTGTTTTTT. Translation: CATSRDNRAPGELFF.

This clone showed up many times. The J gene is TRBJ2-5, the V gene TRBV28; D is ambiguous. The ends were cut back, 6 bases at V and 0 bases at J, with 17 bases in the middle. Germline CDR1 MDHEN, CDR2 SYDVKM. This CDR3 region has 16 residues. CDR3 bases: TGTGCCAGCAGCCCAGACTCTGGGATCAACCAAGAGACCCAGTACTTC. Its translation: CASSPDSGINQETQYF.

This clone appeared many times. J is TRBJ2-3 and V is TRBV24-1, with TRBD2 as a possible D gene (6 bases). V dropped 4 bases and J dropped 2 bases, with 24 bases sitting between them. Germline V gene sequence: CDR1 KGHDR, CDR2 SFDVKD. The CDR3 has 19 amino acids. For the CDR3, the DNA is TGTGCCACCAGTGACGTAAAGTCCCGTAAACTAGCAGTCACAGATACGCAGTATTTT. As protein: CATSDVKSRKLAVTDTQYF.

The rearrangement joins TRBV6-1 to TRBJ2-7; TRBD1 agrees at 7 bases. The V gene end was trimmed by 4 bases and the J gene end by 0 bases; junction bases not matched to a gene: 6. The CDR3 covers 15 residues. The germline gives CDR1 MNHNS, CDR2 SASEGT. CDR3 nucleotides: TGTGCCAGCAGTGGACTCCGGGACAGCTCCTACGAGCAGTACTTC. Its translation: CASSGLRDSSYEQYF.

This clone was seen many times. This sequence joins TRBV11-3 and TRBJ2-7; D possibly corresponds to TRBD1 (6 bases). Trimming removed 0 bases from V and 5 bases from J, with 8 bases in between. From germline, CDR1 is SGHNT and CDR2 YENEEA. The CDR3 has 13 amino acids. Here the CDR3 reads CASSLETGNEQYF. The CDR3 bases are TGTGCCAGCAGCTTAGAGACAGGTAACGAGCAGTACTTC.

This clone has a single count. This chain links TRBV20-1 with TRBJ2-7; no firm D call. With 0 bases removed from V and 4 bases from J, the gap between germline ends came to 4 bases. The germline V gene encodes CDR1 DFQATT and CDR2 SNEGSKA (reference sequence). The length of the CDR3 is 11 residues. The CDR3 loop is CSAREGYEQYF. The CDR3 DNA reads TGCAGTGCTAGAGAGGGTTACGAGCAGTACTTC.

This clone has at least ten counts. In nucleotides, the CDR3 is TGCAGTGCTAGGAAGGCTAGCGGGAGTGACGAGCAGTACTTC. Encoded protein: CSARKASGSDEQYF. This chain uses TRBV20-1 with TRBJ2-7; 10 positions match TRBD2. There are 14 residues in the CDR3. Germline V gene sequence: CDR1 DFQATT, CDR2 SNEGSKA (reference sequence). V gave up 3 bases and J gave up 5 bases; unmatched junction bases: 7.

The CDR3 here is CASSGGGQNYGYTF. The CDR3 bases are TGTGCCAGCAGCGGGGGGGGACAGAACTATGGCTACACCTTC. The chain carries TRBV9 and TRBJ1-2, with 7 bases matching TRBD1. CDR3 length: 14 amino acids. Trimming removed 3 bases from V and 2 bases from J; junction bases left unmatched: 4. Per the germline V gene, CDR1 is SGDLS and CDR2 is YYNGEE.

This clone was found many times. This chain connects TRBV27 to TRBJ2-1; D possibly uses TRBD1 or TRBD2 (5 bases each). This CDR3 has 17 amino acids. Germline values: CDR1 MNHEY, CDR2 SMNVEV (reference sequence). Trimming took 8 bases from V and 8 from J, leaving 28 bases between them. CDR3 residues: CASSIFQRAHGDDEQFF. The CDR3 DNA reads as TGTGCCAGCTCTATTTTCCAACGTGCCCATGGGGACGATGAGCAGTTCTTC.

This clone showed up many times. The chain links TRBV7-2 to TRBJ1-1; no firm D call. The CDR3 length is 14 residues. The germline V gene encodes CDR1 SGHTA and CDR2 FQGNSA. V gave up 2 bases and J gave up 0 bases, with 7 bases separating them. CDR3: CASSLPPVNTEAFF. CDR3 DNA sequence: TGTGCCAGCAGCTTACCCCCAGTGAACACTGAAGCTTTCTTT.

V usage is TRBV7-2 and J usage is TRBJ2-7; a weak D match, TRBD2 (6 bases). There are 15 residues in the CDR3. The germline V gene encodes CDR1 SGHTA and CDR2 FQGNSA. Trimming pared 1 base from V and 4 bases from J, leaving 14 bases between. The CDR3 nucleotides are TGTGCCAGCAGCTTAGGCCTAGCGAGAGGGTACGAGCAGTACTTC. It yields the protein CASSLGLARGYEQYF.

This clone was seen a few times. The genes are TRBV7-2 and TRBJ2-7, with 7 bases aligning to TRBD1. V was clipped by 6 bases and J by 4 bases; unmatched bases: 9. Per the germline V gene, CDR1 is SGHTA and CDR2 is FQGNSA. This CDR3 is built from 14 residues. The CDR3 is CASRILGQVYEQYF. CDR3 coding DNA: TGTGCCAGCAGGATCCTAGGACAGGTGTACGAGCAGTACTTC.

This clone is medium-sized by share. V usage is TRBV6-5 and J usage is TRBJ1-1; TRBD1 matches at 7 bases. The V segment lost 2 bases and the J segment 0 bases; nucleotides outside the gene matches: 0. The V gene's germline CDR1 is MNHEY and CDR2 SVGAGI. The length of the CDR3 is 14 residues. The CDR3 region is CASSYRGLNTEAFF. The CDR3 DNA follows: TGTGCCAGCAGTTACAGGGGGCTGAACACTGAAGCTTTCTTT.

The table lists this clone with many counts. The chain recombines TRBV5-4 with TRBJ1-4, with TRBD1 matching 7 bases. The V gene's germline CDR1 is SGHNT and CDR2 YYREEE (reference sequence). The CDR3 has 15 amino acids. Germline trimming cut 4 bases from V and 8 bases from J; bases unmatched to any gene: 11. CDR3 region: CASSTRTGPAEKLFF. Written as DNA, the CDR3 is TGTGCCAGCAGCACCCGGACAGGTCCGGCGGAAAAACTGTTTTTT. The whole variable domain, remainder taken from reference TRBV5-4 and TRBJ1-4, is ETGVTQSPTHLIKTRGQQVTLRCSSQSGHNTVSWYQQALGQGPQFIFQYYREEENGRGNFPPRFSGLQFPNYSSELNVNALELDDSALYLCASSTRTGPAEKLFFGSGTQLSVL.